Listed below are T cell receptor beta chains from one sample, sequenced in a study of blood T cell repertoires in COVID-19. Produced via immunoSEQ multiplex PCR; TCRdb's table is partial and in-frame only. Here the sample spans hundreds of thousands of clones, 80% to 90% being singletons. The specimen sequenced was peripheral blood. Receptors originate from a woman aged 55-69 years with COVID-19, enrolled during active disease. CDR3s include the opening cysteine and the closing phenylalanine or tryptophan. D genes are given only for firm matches.

J | D | V | CDR3 | DNA
TRBJ2-7 | - | TRBV5-4 | CASSVGNDEQYF | TGTGCCAGCAGCGTTGGCAATGACGAGCAGTACTTC
TRBJ1-2 | - | TRBV10-3 | CAISEDSIEQGIRGYTF | TGTGCCATCAGTGAGGATTCCATTGAACAGGGTATACGAGGCTACACCTTC
TRBJ2-3 | - | TRBV7-3 | CASSRDNTDTQYF | TGTGCCAGCAGCCGCGACAACACAGATACGCAGTATTTT
TRBJ2-3 | TRBD2 | TRBV29-1 | CSLDGLAGGTDTQYF | TGCAGCCTTGACGGACTAGCGGGGGGCACAGATACGCAGTATTTT
TRBJ2-5 | - | TRBV4-2 | CASSPGVQETQYF | TGTGCCAGCAGCCCGGGGGTCCAAGAGACCCAGTACTTC
TRBJ2-2 | TRBD2 | TRBV4-2 | CASSQDKSRSSGENTGELFF | TGTGCCAGCAGCCAAGATAAAAGTAGGTCTAGCGGGGAAAACACCGGGGAGCTGTTTTTT
TRBJ2-3 | - | TRBV4-2 | CASSQVYRAYADTQYF | TGTGCCAGCAGCCAAGTATACAGGGCTTATGCAGATACGCAGTATTTT
TRBJ1-2 | - | TRBV5-4 | CASSLDDSNYGYTF | TGTGCCAGCAGCTTGGATGACAGTAACTATGGCTACACCTTC
TRBJ2-3 | TRBD2 | TRBV9 | CASSVAGGGDTQYF | TGTGCCAGCAGCGTAGCCGGGGGGGGAGATACGCAGTATTTT
TRBJ2-3 | - | TRBV11-2 | CASSLARGFGDTQYF | TGTGCCAGCAGCTTAGCAAGGGGGTTTGGAGATACGCAGTATTTT